This TCR beta chain comes out of a study of blood T cell repertoires in COVID-19. Sequencing used immunoSEQ multiplex PCR; TCRdb keeps in-frame clones, though not all of them. The top ten hold roughly 21% of the sample, which has under 200,000 clones, nearly 90% seen once. The CDR3 spans 15 residues. Germline V gene sequence: CDR1 MNHNS, CDR2 SASEGT. With V trimmed by 3 bases and J by 8 bases, 11 bases remained unmatched. J is TRBJ1-2 and V is TRBV6-1, with 8 bases aligning to TRBD1. Sequences were obtained from peripheral blood. The sequence came from a man between 60 and 70 years old with active or convalescent COVID-19. This chain's CDR3 is CASSDGDRGRRGYTF. The CDR3 bases are TGTGCCAGCAGTGATGGAGACAGGGGAAGGAGAGGCTACACCTTC.